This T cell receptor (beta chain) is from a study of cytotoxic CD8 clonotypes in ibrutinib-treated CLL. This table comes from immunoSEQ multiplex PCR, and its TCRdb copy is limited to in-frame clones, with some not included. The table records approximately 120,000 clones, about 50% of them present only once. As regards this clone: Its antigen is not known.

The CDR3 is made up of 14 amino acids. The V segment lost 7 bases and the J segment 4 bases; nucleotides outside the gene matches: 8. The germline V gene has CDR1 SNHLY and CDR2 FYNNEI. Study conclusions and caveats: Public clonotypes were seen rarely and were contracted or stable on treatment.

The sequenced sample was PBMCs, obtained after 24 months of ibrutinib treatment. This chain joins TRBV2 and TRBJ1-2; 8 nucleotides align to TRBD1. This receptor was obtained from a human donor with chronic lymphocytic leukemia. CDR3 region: CASTPQGATYGYTF. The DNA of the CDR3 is TGTGCCAGCACGCCCCAGGGGGCGACCTATGGCTACACCTTC. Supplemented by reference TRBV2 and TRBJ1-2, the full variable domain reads EPEVTQTPSHQVTQMGQEVILRCVPISNHLYFYWYRQILGQKVEFLVSFYNNEISEKSEIFDDQFSVERPDGSNFTLKIRSTKLEDSAMYFCASTPQGATYGYTFGSGTRLTVV.